There are a few counts of the clone carrying this TCR beta chain. The treatment is: oral pan-JAK inhibitor, 5-10 mg twice daily. This entry is derived from a study of CD8+ T cells in alopecia areata. Trimming took 1 base from V and 2 from J; bases not matched to a gene: 7. The CDR3 runs to 16 residues. The germline CDR1 and CDR2 sequences are SGHDN and FVKESK. As the sequencing template, cDNA was produced by extracting RNA and reverse transcribing it. The data were produced by immunoSEQ multiplex PCR, yet TCRdb's version contains in-frame clones alone and is incomplete. The sample contains 80,000 to 95,000 clones, around 40% of which appear only once.

The origin of this receptor is a human donor with alopecia areata. This chain uses TRBV14 with TRBJ1-1; 7 nucleotides match TRBD1. The source was CD8+ T cells sorted from blood, collected at week 24, from a patient treated with tofacitinib. The CDR3 coding sequence is TGTGCCAGCAGCCAAGGCAAGGGACAGCTCAACACTGAAGCTTTCTTT. It yields the protein CASSQGKGQLNTEAFF.